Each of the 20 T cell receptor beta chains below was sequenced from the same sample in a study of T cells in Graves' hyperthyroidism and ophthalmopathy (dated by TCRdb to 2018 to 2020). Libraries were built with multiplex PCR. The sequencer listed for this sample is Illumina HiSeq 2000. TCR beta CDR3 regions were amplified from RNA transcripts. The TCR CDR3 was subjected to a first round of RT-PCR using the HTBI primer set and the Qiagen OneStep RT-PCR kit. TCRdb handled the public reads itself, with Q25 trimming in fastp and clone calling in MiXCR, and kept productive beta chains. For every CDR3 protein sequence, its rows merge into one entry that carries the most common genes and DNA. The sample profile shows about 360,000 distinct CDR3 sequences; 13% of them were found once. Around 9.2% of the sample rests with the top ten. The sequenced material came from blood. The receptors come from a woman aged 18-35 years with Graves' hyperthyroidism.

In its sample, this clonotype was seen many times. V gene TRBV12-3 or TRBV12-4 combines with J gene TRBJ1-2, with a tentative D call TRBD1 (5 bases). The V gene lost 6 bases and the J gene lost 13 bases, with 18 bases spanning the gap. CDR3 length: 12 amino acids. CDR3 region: CASSPGADAATF. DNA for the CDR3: TGTGCCAGCAGCCCCGGGGCAGACGCAGCCACCTTC.

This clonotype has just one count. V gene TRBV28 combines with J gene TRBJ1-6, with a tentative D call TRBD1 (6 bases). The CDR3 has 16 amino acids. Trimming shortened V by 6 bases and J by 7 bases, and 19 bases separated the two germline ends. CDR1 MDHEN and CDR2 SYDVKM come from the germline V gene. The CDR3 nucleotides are TGTGCCAGCAGACCAACAGGGCAATTCGCGAATTCACCCCTCCACTTT. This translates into CASRPTGQFANSPLHF.

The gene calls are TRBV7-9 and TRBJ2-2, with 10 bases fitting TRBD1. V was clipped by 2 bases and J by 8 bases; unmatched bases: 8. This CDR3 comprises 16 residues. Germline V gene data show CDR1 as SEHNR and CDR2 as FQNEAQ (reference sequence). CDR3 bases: TGTGCCAGCAGCTTATGGGGACAGGGGATCGCTGGGGAGCTGTTTTTT. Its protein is CASSLWGQGIAGELFF.

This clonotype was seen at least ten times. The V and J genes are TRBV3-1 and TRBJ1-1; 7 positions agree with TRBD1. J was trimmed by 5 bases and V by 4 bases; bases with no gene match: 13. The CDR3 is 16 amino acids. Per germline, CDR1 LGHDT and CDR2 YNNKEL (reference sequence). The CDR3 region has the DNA TGTGCCAGCAGCCTCCGACAGGGCCCTTCGGGGACTGAAGCTTTCTTT. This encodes CASSLRQGPSGTEAFF.

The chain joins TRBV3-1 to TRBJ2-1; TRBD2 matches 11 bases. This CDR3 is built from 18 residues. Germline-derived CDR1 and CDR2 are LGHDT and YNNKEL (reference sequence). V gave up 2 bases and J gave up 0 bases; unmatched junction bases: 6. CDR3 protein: CASSQSSGGGSSYNEQFF. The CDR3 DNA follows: TGTGCCAGCAGCCAAAGTAGCGGGGGGGGGAGCTCCTACAATGAGCAGTTCTTC.

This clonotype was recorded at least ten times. The CDR3 DNA follows: TGTGCCAGCAGCCGATCCGGGACAGGGAGGTCCGAGCAGTACTTC. This translates into CASSRSGTGRSEQYF. The chain links TRBV28 to TRBJ2-7, with TRBD1 matching 9 bases. The J segment lost 6 bases and the V segment lost 6 bases, leaving 12 bases of the junction unmatched. Germline CDR1 MDHEN, CDR2 SYDVKM. The CDR3 runs 15 residues.

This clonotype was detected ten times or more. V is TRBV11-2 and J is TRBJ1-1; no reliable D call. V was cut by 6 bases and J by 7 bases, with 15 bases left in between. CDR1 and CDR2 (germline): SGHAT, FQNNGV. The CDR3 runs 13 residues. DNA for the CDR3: TGTGCCAGCAGGGGTGATTATGAGGGTGAAGCTTTCTTT. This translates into CASRGDYEGEAFF.

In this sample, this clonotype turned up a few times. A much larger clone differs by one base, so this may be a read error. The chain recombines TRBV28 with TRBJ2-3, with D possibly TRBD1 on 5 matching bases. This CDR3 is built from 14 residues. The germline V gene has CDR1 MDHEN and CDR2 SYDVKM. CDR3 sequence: CAGSSQGTPDTQYF. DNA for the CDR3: TGTGCCGGCAGTTCCCAGGGTACGCCAGATACGCAGTATTTT. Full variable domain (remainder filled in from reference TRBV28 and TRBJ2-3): DVKVTQSSRYLVKRTGEKVFLECVQDMDHENMFWYRQDPGLGLRLIYFSYDVKMKEKGDIPEGYSVSREKKERFSLILESASTNQTSMYLCAGSSQGTPDTQYFGPGTRLTVL.

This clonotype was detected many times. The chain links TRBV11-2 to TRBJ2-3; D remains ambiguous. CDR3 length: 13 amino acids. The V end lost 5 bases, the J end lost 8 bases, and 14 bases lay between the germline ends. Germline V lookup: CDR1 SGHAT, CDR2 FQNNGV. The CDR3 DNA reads TGTGCCAGCAGCCCAGACCTAGGACGTACGCAGTATTTT. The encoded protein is CASSPDLGRTQYF.

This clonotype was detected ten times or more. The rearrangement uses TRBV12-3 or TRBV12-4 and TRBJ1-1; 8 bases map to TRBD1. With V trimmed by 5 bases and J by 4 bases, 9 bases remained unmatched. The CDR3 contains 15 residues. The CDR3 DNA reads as TGTGCCAGCAGTGAGCAGGGGGCGTGGGTCACTGAAGCTTTCTTT. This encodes CASSEQGAWVTEAFF.

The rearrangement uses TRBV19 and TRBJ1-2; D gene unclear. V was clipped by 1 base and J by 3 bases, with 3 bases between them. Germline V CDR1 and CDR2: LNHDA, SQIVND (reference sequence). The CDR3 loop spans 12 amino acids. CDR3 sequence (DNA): TGTGCCAGTAGTATAGGAGACTATGGCTACACCTTC. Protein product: CASSIGDYGYTF.

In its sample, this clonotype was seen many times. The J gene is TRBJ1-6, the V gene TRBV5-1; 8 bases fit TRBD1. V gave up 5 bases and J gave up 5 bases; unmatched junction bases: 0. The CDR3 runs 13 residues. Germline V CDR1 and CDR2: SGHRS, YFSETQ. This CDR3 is CASRTGDNSPLHF. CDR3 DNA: TGCGCCAGCAGGACAGGGGATAATTCACCCCTCCACTTT.

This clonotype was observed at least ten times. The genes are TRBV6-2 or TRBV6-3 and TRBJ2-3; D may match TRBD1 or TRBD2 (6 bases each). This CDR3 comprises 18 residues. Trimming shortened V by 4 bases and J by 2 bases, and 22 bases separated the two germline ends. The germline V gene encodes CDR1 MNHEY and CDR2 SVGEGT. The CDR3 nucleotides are TGTGCCAGCAGTTTCTCCCCCGAGTACAGGGAGGACACAGATACGCAGTATTTT. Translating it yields CASSFSPEYREDTDTQYF.

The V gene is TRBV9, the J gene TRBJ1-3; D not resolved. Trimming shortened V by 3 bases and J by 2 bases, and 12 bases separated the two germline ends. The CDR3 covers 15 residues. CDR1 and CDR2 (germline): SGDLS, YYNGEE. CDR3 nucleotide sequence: TGTGCCAGCAGCGCAGGTATCGCTGCTGGAAACACCATATATTTT. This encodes CASSAGIAAGNTIYF.

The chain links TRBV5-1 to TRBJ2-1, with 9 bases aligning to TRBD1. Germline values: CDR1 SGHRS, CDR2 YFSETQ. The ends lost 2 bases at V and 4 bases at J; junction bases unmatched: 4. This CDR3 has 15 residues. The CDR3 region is CASSLQGAEYNEQFF. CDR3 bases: TGCGCCAGCAGCTTACAGGGGGCGGAGTACAATGAGCAGTTCTTC.

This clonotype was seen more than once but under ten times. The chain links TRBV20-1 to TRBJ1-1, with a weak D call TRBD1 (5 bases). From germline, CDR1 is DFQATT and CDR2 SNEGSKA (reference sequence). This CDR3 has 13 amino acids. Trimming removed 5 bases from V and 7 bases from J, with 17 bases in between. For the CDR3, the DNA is TGCAGTGCTTTCCCCGACAGCTATATTGAAGCTTTCTTT. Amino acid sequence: CSAFPDSYIEAFF.

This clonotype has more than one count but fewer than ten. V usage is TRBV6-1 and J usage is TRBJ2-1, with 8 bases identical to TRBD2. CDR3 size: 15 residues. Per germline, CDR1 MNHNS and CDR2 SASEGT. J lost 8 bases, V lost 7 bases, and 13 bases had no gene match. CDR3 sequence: CASTGGGAGVDEQFF. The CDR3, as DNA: TGTGCCAGCACGGGAGGGGGGGCAGGGGTGGATGAGCAGTTCTTC.

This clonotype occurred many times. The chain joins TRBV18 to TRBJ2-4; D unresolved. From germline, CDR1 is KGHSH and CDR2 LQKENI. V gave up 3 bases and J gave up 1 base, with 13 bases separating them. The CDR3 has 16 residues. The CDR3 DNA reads TGTGCCAGCTCACCCTCCTATTTAGAGGCCAAAAACATTCAGTACTTC. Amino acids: CASSPSYLEAKNIQYF.

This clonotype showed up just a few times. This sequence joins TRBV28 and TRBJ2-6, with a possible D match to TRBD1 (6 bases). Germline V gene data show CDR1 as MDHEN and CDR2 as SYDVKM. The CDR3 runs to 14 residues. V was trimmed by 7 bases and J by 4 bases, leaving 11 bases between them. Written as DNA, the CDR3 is TGTGCCAGCACCTACAGGGCAGGGGCCAACGTCCTGACTTTC. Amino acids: CASTYRAGANVLTF.

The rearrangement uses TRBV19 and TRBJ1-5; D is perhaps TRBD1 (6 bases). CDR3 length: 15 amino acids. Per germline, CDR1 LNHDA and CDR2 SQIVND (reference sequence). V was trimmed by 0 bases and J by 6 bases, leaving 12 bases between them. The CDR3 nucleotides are TGTGCCAGTAGTATAGATGGGGGGGCCGGTCAGCCCCAGCATTTT. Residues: CASSIDGGAGQPQHF. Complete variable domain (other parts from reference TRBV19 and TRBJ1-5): DGGITQSPKYLFRKEGQNVTLSCEQNLNHDAMYWYRQDPGQGLRLIYYSQIVNDFQKGDIAEGYSVSREKKESFPLTVTSAQKNPTAFYLCASSIDGGAGQPQHFGDGTRLSIL.